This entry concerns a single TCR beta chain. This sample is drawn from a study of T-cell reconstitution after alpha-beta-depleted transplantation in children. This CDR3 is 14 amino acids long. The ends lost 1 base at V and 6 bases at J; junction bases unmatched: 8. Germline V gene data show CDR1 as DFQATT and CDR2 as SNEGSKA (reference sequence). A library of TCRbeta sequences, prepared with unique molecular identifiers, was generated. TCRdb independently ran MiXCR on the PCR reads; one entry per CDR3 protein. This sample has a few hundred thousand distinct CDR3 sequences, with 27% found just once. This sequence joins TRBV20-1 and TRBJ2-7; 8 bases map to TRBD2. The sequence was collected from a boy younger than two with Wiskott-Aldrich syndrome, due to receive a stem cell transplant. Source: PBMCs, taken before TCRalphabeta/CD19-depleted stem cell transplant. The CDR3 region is CSARGPGRAGEQYF. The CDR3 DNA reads TGCAGTGCTAGAGGCCCCGGGAGGGCCGGCGAGCAGTACTTC.